Included here is one T cell receptor beta chain sequence, with context. The CDR3 loop spans 15 amino acids. The V gene end was trimmed by 3 bases and the J gene end by 4 bases; junction bases not matched to a gene: 6. Germline assignment: CDR1 KGHDR and CDR2 SFDVKD. The sample comes from a study of blood T cell repertoires in COVID-19. Background on the study: From the United States, Italy and Spain came samples of acute and convalescent COVID-19. Nucleic acid was either cDNA or gDNA, and it came from T cells, B-cell-depleted T cells, or PBMCs.

Original processing notes: Reference gene primer amplification gave nucleated cell count estimates. TCRdb keeps only in-frame clones here, not all; method: immunoSEQ multiplex PCR. The DNA gave D and trimming, while V, J and clone size come from that table. The profile shows 200,000 to 250,000 clones, roughly 86% of them singletons. The source material was peripheral blood. This clonotype was sampled from a woman aged 55-70 years with acute or convalescent COVID-19. The genes are TRBV24-1 and TRBJ2-3, with 7 bases matching TRBD2. The CDR3, as DNA: TGTGCCACCAGTGATAATGGGGGGGTGGCAGATACGCAGTATTTT. It specifies CATSDNGGVADTQYF.